A selection of T cell receptor beta chains follows, all from one sample in a study of T-cell reconstitution after alpha-beta-depleted transplantation in children. TCRdb itself ran the PCR reads through MiXCR, one entry per CDR3 protein. The data contain 300,000 to 400,000 distinct CDR3 sequences, about a sixth of them singletons. Here the sequenced sample was PBMCs, mostly from graft donor cells, taken 360 days after TCRalphabeta/CD19-depleted stem cell transplant. The receptors shown here come from a male patient between 2 and 9 years old who had a stem cell transplant for acute lymphoblastic leukemia, so the T cells may come from the graft donor. Both conserved end residues are part of each CDR3. D genes are given only for firm matches. Some rows mark clone size as missing; the rest say once, few, many or name a class of expanded clone.

DNA: TGTGCCAGCAGTATTGGACTAGCGGGAGTCCCCGGGGAGCTGTTTTTT; CDR3: CASSIGLAGVPGELFF; V: TRBV12-3/TRBV12-4; size: -; J: TRBJ2-2; D: TRBD2
DNA: TGTGCCATCAAACAGGGGGAGACCCAGTACTTC; CDR3: CAIKQGETQYF; V: TRBV6-6; size: -; J: TRBJ2-5; D: TRBD1
DNA: TGTGCCAGCAGTTACGAGGGTATACAAGAGACCCAGTACTTC; CDR3: CASSYEGIQETQYF; V: TRBV6-5; size: -; J: TRBJ2-5; D: -
DNA: TGTGCCATCAGTGAGTCTGGACTAGCGGGAGGTCCGGATGAGACCCAGTACTTC; CDR3: CAISESGLAGGPDETQYF; V: TRBV10-3; size: many; J: TRBJ2-5; D: TRBD2
DNA: TGTGCCAGCAGCGGACAGCGGACAAGGAGCCAAGAGACCCAGTACTTC; CDR3: CASSGQRTRSQETQYF; V: TRBV7-8; size: many; J: TRBJ2-5; D: -
DNA: TGCAGCGGCCAGGGGGCGCTTGGCGGGGAGCTGTTTTTT; CDR3: CSGQGALGGELFF; V: TRBV29-1; size: -; J: TRBJ2-2; D: TRBD1
DNA: TGTGCCAGCAGTTCCCGGCCTCGGGGCCGGTTAGGCACCGGGGAGCTGTTTTTT; CDR3: CASSSRPRGRLGTGELFF; V: TRBV28; size: few; J: TRBJ2-2; D: -
DNA: TGCAGTGGACAAGCCCCCGCCTACAATGAGCAGTTCTTC; CDR3: CSGQAPAYNEQFF; V: TRBV20-1; size: -; J: TRBJ2-1; D: -
DNA: TGTGCCAGCAGTCAACTAGCGGGCAGTACCAATGAGCAGTTCTTC; CDR3: CASSQLAGSTNEQFF; V: TRBV12-3/TRBV12-4; size: many; J: TRBJ2-1; D: TRBD2
DNA: TGCGCCAGCAGCTTCACTTCGGGACAGGGGGCGAGGGAGCAGTACTTC; CDR3: CASSFTSGQGAREQYF; V: TRBV5-1; size: -; J: TRBJ2-7; D: TRBD1
DNA: TGTGCCTGGAGTTTAGGACAGGTCAATGAGCAGTTCTTC; CDR3: CAWSLGQVNEQFF; V: TRBV30; size: -; J: TRBJ2-1; D: TRBD1
DNA: TGTGCCAGCAGCTTTGCTAGCGGAGCCCGCTCTGGGGCCAACGTCCTGACTTTC; CDR3: CASSFASGARSGANVLTF; V: TRBV5-6; size: -; J: TRBJ2-6; D: TRBD2
DNA: TGTGCCAGCTCATCCTCAGACGAGCAGTACTTC; CDR3: CASSSSDEQYF; V: TRBV18; size: many; J: TRBJ2-7; D: -
DNA: TGTGCCATCAGAAGAAAGACTAGCGGGAGCTCCTACAATGAGCAGTTCTTC; CDR3: CAIRRKTSGSSYNEQFF; V: TRBV10-3; size: few; J: TRBJ2-1; D: TRBD2
DNA: TGTGCCACCAGCAGAGCTAGCGGGCAAGCCTACGAGCAGTACTTC; CDR3: CATSRASGQAYEQYF; V: TRBV15; size: few; J: TRBJ2-7; D: TRBD2
DNA: TGCGCCAGCAGCAGGACTAGCGGGAGCCTATCCTACAATGAGCAGTTCTTC; CDR3: CASSRTSGSLSYNEQFF; V: TRBV5-1; size: few; J: TRBJ2-1; D: TRBD2
DNA: TGTGCCAGCTCACCAACTGGCGGGACAGTCTACAATGAGCAGTTCTTC; CDR3: CASSPTGGTVYNEQFF; V: TRBV18; size: few; J: TRBJ2-1; D: -
DNA: TGTGCCAGCAGCCAAAGGACTAGCGGGAGGAATGAGCAGTTCTTC; CDR3: CASSQRTSGRNEQFF; V: TRBV4-2; size: many; J: TRBJ2-1; D: TRBD2
DNA: TGTGCCAGCTCAGGGATGACTAGCGGGAGATATAATGAGCAGTTCTTC; CDR3: CASSGMTSGRYNEQFF; V: TRBV18; size: few; J: TRBJ2-1; D: TRBD2
DNA: TGTGCCATCAGTGATGATGCGGCAGGGGGCTTTCACGATACGCAGTATTTT; CDR3: CAISDDAAGGFHDTQYF; V: TRBV10-3; size: -; J: TRBJ2-3; D: TRBD1
DNA: TGTGCCACCAAGACGACTAGCAGCGAGCAGTACTTC; CDR3: CATKTTSSEQYF; V: TRBV10-3; size: few; J: TRBJ2-7; D: TRBD2
DNA: TGTGCCAGCAGTTTCGAGGGTTGGTACAGGACGATGGGTAGAGAAAACACCATATATTTT; CDR3: CASSFEGWYRTMGRENTIYF; V: TRBV12-3/TRBV12-4; size: -; J: TRBJ1-3; D: -
DNA: TGTGCCAGCAGCTTAGGGTTCCTAGCGGTGACAGATACGCAGTATTTT; CDR3: CASSLGFLAVTDTQYF; V: TRBV11-2; size: -; J: TRBJ2-3; D: TRBD2
DNA: TGTGCCAGCAGAACAAGCGGGACTAGCGGAGCTTACAATGAGCAGTTCTTC; CDR3: CASRTSGTSGAYNEQFF; V: TRBV2; size: -; J: TRBJ2-1; D: TRBD2
DNA: TGTGCCGGCAGCCCAGGGGCGTCTAGCACAGATACGCAGTATTTT; CDR3: CAGSPGASSTDTQYF; V: TRBV11-2; size: -; J: TRBJ2-3; D: -
DNA: TGTGCCAGCAGCTTAGCCCCACAGGGGGCGTCAGATACGCAGTATTTT; CDR3: CASSLAPQGASDTQYF; V: TRBV7-8; size: -; J: TRBJ2-3; D: TRBD1
DNA: TGTGCCAGCAGTGAAGCATGGTGGGGACTAGCGGGAGGAGGAGATACGCAGTATTTT; CDR3: CASSEAWWGLAGGGDTQYF; V: TRBV6-1; size: few; J: TRBJ2-3; D: TRBD2
DNA: TGTGCCACCAGCAGAGAGAAGGACAGGGGGAACACTGAAGCTTTCTTT; CDR3: CATSREKDRGNTEAFF; V: TRBV15; size: many; J: TRBJ1-1; D: TRBD1
DNA: TGTGCCAGCAAGGACAGGGGTTCCTACAATGAGCAGTTCTTC; CDR3: CASKDRGSYNEQFF; V: TRBV12-3/TRBV12-4; size: many; J: TRBJ2-1; D: TRBD1
DNA: TGCAGTGCTAGTCTCACTGGCTCCTACAATGAGCAGTTCTTC; CDR3: CSASLTGSYNEQFF; V: TRBV20-1; size: -; J: TRBJ2-1; D: -
DNA: TGTGCCAGCAGCTTGACAGGGTCGTATGAGCAGTTCTTC; CDR3: CASSLTGSYEQFF; V: TRBV11-2; size: -; J: TRBJ2-1; D: TRBD1
DNA: TGTGCCAGCAGTTTTGGGGGCGGGTATAGCTACAATGAGCAGTTCTTC; CDR3: CASSFGGGYSYNEQFF; V: TRBV27; size: few; J: TRBJ2-1; D: -
DNA: TGTGCCAGCAGTTTAGCGGTCGGGACAGGGTCAGATACGCAGTATTTT; CDR3: CASSLAVGTGSDTQYF; V: TRBV12-3/TRBV12-4; size: -; J: TRBJ2-3; D: TRBD1
DNA: TGTGCCACCTCGGTCACCGGGGAGCTGTTTTTT; CDR3: CATSVTGELFF; V: TRBV3-1; size: -; J: TRBJ2-2; D: -
DNA: TGTGCCAGCAGCTCTCGACGGACAAGCAATCAGCCCCAGCATTTT; CDR3: CASSSRRTSNQPQHF; V: TRBV28; size: -; J: TRBJ1-5; D: -
DNA: TGCGCCAGCAGCTTCCTGACTAGCGGGAGGGCCGGGGATACGCAGTATTTT; CDR3: CASSFLTSGRAGDTQYF; V: TRBV5-1; size: -; J: TRBJ2-3; D: TRBD2
DNA: TGTGCCAGCAGCTTGGACAGGGGGGGCGCCGCCTACGAGCAGTACTTC; CDR3: CASSLDRGGAAYEQYF; V: TRBV7-9; size: -; J: TRBJ2-7; D: TRBD1
DNA: TGTGCCACCAGCAGAGATGGGCAGATTGAGCAGTTCTTC; CDR3: CATSRDGQIEQFF; V: TRBV15; size: few; J: TRBJ2-1; D: -
DNA: TGTGCCATCAGTGTGCAGGGTGGTGATTCACCCCTCCACTTT; CDR3: CAISVQGGDSPLHF; V: TRBV10-3; size: many; J: TRBJ1-6; D: -
DNA: TGTGCCTGGAGTGTATCTGGGGCCTGGGAGCTGTTTTTT; CDR3: CAWSVSGAWELFF; V: TRBV30; size: few; J: TRBJ2-2; D: -
DNA: TGCGCCAGCAGCTTTGGGGGGAACTCCTACAATGAGCAGTTCTTC; CDR3: CASSFGGNSYNEQFF; V: TRBV4-3; size: -; J: TRBJ2-1; D: -
DNA: TGCGCCAGCCGCACTAGCGACCCTACCTACGAGCAGTACTTC; CDR3: CASRTSDPTYEQYF; V: TRBV5-1; size: -; J: TRBJ2-7; D: TRBD2
DNA: TGTGCCAGCAGCATAGGACAGAACACAGATACGCAGTATTTC; CDR3: CASSIGQNTDTQYF; V: TRBV9; size: -; J: TRBJ2-3; D: -
DNA: TGTGCCAGCAGTTACTCCGAGTGGGGGGCCGGGGAGCTGTTTTTT; CDR3: CASSYSEWGAGELFF; V: TRBV6-5; size: few; J: TRBJ2-2; D: -
DNA: TGTGCCTGGAACTCAAAGGGGACCCCATCCTACGAGCAGTACTTC; CDR3: CAWNSKGTPSYEQYF; V: TRBV30; size: -; J: TRBJ2-7; D: -
DNA: TGCAGCGTTGAAGATGGTGGAGGGATCTTCCCCTACGAGCAGTACTTC; CDR3: CSVEDGGGIFPYEQYF; V: TRBV29-1; size: many; J: TRBJ2-7; D: -